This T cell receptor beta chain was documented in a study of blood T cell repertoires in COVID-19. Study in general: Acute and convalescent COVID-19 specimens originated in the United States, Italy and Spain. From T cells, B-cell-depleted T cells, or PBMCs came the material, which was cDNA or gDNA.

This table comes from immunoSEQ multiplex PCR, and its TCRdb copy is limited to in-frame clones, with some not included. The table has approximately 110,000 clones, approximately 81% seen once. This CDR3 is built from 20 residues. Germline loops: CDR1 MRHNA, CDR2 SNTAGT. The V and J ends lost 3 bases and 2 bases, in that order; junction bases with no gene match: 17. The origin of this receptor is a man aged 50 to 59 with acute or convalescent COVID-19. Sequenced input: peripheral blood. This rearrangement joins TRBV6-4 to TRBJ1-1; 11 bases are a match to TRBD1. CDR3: CASSDLAGTGGSLGNTEAFF. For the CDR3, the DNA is TGTGCCAGCAGTGATTTAGCGGGGACAGGGGGTTCCCTCGGAAACACTGAAGCTTTCTTT.